This T cell receptor beta chain stems from a study of shared clonotypes between healthy human individuals. This CDR3 contains 13 residues. Trimming took 3 bases from V and 3 from J; bases not matched to a gene: 3. Germline V gene data show CDR1 as SGDLS and CDR2 as YYNGEE. Measured with immunoSEQ multiplex PCR; TCRdb has only the in-frame clones, and not every one. The sample lists millions of clones, more than 85% seen once, with 0.35% to 0.5% in the top ten. Sequencing was carried out using naive CD4+ T cells from PBMCs. The subset is: CD45RA+ positively selected. This TCR derives from a man younger than 30 in good health. Some clones in this sample may be carry-over from other donors' samples. The genes are TRBV9 and TRBJ2-7, with 7 bases that match TRBD1. CDR3 coding DNA: TGTGCCAGCAGCGGGGGACAGCTCTACGAGCAGTACTTC. Amino acid sequence: CASSGGQLYEQYF. Complete variable domain (other parts from reference TRBV9 and TRBJ2-7): DSGVTQTPKHLITATGQRVTLRCSPRSGDLSVYWYQQSLDQGLQFLIQYYNGEERAKGNILERFSAQQFPDLHSELNLSSLELGDSALYFCASSGGQLYEQYFGPGTRLTVT.